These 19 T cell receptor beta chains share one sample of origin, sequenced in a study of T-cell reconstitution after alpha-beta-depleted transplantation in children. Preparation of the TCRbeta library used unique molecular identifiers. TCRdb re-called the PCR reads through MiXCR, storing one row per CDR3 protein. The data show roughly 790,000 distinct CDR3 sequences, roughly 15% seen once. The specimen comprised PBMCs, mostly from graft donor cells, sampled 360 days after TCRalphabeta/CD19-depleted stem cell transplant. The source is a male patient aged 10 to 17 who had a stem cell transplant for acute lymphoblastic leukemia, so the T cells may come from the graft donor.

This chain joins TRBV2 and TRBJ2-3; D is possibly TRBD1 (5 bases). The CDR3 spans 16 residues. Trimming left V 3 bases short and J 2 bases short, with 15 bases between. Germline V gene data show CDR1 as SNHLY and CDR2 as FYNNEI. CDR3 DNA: TGTGCCAGCAGTGAGTCAAGGGGCTTCTACACAGATACGCAGTATTTT. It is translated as CASSESRGFYTDTQYF.

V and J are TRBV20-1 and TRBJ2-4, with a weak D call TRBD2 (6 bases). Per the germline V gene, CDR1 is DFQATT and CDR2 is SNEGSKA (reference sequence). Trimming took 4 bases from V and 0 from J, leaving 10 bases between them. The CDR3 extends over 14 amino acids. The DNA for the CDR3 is TGCAGTGCTAAGGGACTGCTAGCCAAAAACATTCAGTACTTC. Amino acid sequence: CSAKGLLAKNIQYF.

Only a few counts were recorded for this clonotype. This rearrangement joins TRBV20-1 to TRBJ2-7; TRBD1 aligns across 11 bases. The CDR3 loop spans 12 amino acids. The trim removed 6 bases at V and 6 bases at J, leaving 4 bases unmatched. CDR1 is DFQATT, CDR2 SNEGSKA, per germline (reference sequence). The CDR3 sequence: CSARTGGVEQYF. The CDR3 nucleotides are TGCAGTGCCCGGACAGGGGGCGTCGAGCAGTACTTC.

CDR3 sequence reads: CASSQVTGTGNEQFF. The CDR3 nucleotides read TGCGCCAGCAGCCAAGTTACAGGGACGGGGAATGAGCAGTTCTTC. The chain joins TRBV4-1 to TRBJ2-1, with a tentative D call TRBD1 (6 bases). This CDR3 comprises 15 residues. Trimming took off 1 base at V and 7 bases at J, with 14 bases between the two ends. Per the germline V gene, CDR1 is MGHRA and CDR2 is YSYEKL.

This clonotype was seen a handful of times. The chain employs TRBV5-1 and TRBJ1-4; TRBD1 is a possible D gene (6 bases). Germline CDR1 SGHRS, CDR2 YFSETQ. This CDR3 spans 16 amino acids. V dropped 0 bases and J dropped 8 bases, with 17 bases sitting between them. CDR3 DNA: TGCGCCAGCAGCTTGGTAGTGGGGGCCGGGAAGGAAAAACTGTTTTTT. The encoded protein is CASSLVVGAGKEKLFF.

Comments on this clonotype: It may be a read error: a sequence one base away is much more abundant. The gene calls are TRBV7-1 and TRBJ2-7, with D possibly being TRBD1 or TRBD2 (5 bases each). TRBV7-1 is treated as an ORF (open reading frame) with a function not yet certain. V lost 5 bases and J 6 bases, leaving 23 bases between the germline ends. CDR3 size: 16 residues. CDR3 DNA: TGTGCCAGCAGCGAGATTGCCGGGACCCAAAGGAGCGAGCAGTACTTC. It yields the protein CASSEIAGTQRSEQYF.

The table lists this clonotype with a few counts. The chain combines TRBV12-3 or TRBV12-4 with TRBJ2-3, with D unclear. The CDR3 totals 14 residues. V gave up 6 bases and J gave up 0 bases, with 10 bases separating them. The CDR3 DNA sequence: TGTGCCAGCAGAGAGATAATTAGCACAGATACGCAGTATTTT. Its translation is CASREIISTDTQYF.

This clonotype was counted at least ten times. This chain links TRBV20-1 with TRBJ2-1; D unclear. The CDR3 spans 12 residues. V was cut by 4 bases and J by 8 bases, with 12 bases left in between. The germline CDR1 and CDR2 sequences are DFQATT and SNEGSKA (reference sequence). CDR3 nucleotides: TGCAGTGCTACCCCAACGGTCCATGAGCAGTTCTTC. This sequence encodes CSATPTVHEQFF.

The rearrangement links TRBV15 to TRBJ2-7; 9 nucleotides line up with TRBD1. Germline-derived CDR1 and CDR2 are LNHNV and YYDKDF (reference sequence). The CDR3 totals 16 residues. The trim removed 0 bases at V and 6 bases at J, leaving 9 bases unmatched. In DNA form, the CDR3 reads TGTGCCACCAGCAGAGATGGGGACAGGGTTTGGAGCGAGCAGTACTTC. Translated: CATSRDGDRVWSEQYF.

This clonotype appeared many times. CDR3 sequence (DNA): TGTGCCAGCAGCTTAACCGGGACAGGGATGCATTTT. Its protein is CASSLTGTGMHF. The rearrangement joins TRBV5-6 to TRBJ1-5, with 9 bases that match TRBD1. The CDR3 contains 12 residues. The V gene end was trimmed by 2 bases and the J gene end by 15 bases; junction bases not matched to a gene: 6. Germline CDR1 SGHDT, CDR2 YYEEEE.

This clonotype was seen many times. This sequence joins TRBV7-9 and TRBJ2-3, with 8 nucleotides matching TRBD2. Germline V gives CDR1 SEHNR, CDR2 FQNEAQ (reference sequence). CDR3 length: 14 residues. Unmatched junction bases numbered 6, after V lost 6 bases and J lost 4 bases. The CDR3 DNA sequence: TGTGCCAGCAGTTTCGCGGGAGGAGCAGATACGCAGTATTTT. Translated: CASSFAGGADTQYF.

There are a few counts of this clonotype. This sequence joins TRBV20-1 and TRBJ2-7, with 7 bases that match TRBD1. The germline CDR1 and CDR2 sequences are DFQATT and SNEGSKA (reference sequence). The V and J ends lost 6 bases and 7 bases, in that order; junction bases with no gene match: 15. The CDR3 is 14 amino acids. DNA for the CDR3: TGCAGTGCGCTGAGGACAGGACTGGCTTTGGAGCAGTACTTC. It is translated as CSALRTGLALEQYF.

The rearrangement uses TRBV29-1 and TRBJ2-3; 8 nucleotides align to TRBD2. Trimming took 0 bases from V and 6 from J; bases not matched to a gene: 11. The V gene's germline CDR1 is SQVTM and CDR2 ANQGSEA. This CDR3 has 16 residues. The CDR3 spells CSVEDLPAGDMDTQYF. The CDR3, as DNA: TGCAGCGTTGAAGATCTCCCAGCGGGAGATATGGATACGCAGTATTTT.

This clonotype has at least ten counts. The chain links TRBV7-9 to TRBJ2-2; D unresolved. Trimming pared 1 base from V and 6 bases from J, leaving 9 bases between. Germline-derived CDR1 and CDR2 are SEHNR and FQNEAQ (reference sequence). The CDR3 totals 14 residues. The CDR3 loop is CASSLVNLAGELFF. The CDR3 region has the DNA TGTGCCAGCAGCTTAGTAAATTTAGCCGGGGAGCTGTTTTTT.

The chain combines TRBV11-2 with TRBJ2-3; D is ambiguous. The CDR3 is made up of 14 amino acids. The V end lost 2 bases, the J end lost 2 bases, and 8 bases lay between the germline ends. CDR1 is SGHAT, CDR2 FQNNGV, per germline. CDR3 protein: CASSLPPLTDTQYF. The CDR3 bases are TGTGCCAGCAGCTTACCCCCCCTCACAGATACGCAGTATTTT. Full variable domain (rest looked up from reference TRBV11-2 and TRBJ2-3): EAGVAQSPRYKIIEKRQSVAFWCNPISGHATLYWYQQILGQGPKLLIQFQNNGVVDDSQLPKDRFSAERLKGVDSTLKIQPAKLEDSAVYLCASSLPPLTDTQYFGPGTRLTVL.

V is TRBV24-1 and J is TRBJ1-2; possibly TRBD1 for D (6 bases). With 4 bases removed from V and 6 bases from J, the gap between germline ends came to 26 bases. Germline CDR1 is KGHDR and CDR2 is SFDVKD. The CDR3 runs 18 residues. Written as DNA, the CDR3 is TGTGCCACCAGTGACCCTTTAAATCCCGGGGGCAATCCCGATGGCTACACCTTC. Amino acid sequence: CATSDPLNPGGNPDGYTF.

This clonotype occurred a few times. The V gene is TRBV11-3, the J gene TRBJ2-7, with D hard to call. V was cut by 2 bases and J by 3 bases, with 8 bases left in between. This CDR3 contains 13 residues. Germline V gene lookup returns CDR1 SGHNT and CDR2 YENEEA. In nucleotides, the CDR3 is TGTGCCAGCAGCTTACGCCTAGACTACGAGCAGTACTTC. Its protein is CASSLRLDYEQYF.

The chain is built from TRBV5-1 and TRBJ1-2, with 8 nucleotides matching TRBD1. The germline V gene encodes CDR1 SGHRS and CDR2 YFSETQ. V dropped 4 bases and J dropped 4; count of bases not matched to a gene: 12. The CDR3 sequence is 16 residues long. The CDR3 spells CASSNPFRQGPYGYTF. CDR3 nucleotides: TGCGCCAGCAGCAACCCCTTCAGACAGGGGCCCTATGGCTACACCTTC.

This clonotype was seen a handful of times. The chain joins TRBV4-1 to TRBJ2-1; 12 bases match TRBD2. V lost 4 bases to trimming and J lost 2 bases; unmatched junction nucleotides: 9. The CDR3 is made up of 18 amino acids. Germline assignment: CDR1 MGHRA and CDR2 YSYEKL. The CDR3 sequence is CASSLRLAGALPYNEQFF. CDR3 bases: TGCGCCAGCAGCCTACGACTAGCGGGAGCCTTACCCTACAATGAGCAGTTCTTC.